This T cell receptor beta chain comes out of a study of blood T cell repertoires in COVID-19. Study as a whole: The United States, Italy and Spain provided the acute and convalescent COVID-19 samples. T cells, B-cell-depleted T cells, or PBMCs supplied cDNA or gDNA.

As originally analysed: Counts of nucleated cells, estimated from reference gene primer amplification, were obtained. Only in-frame clones appear in the TCRdb table, and some are missing; sequencing was by immunoSEQ multiplex PCR. Clone size and V and J calls were adopted from that table, with D and trimming inferred from the DNA. The data show about 89,000 clones, 65% to 80% seen once. This clone has just one count. The CDR3 runs to 15 residues. Germline V gives CDR1 MDHEN, CDR2 SYDVKM. J gave up 6 bases and V 7 bases, and 13 bases lay outside the gene matches. The sequencing input was peripheral blood. This clonotype was obtained from a human donor in a cohort sampled during active COVID-19. The chain combines TRBV28 with TRBJ2-7, with 9 bases aligning to TRBD1. The CDR3 sequence is CASILAGTGNVEQYF. DNA of the CDR3: TGTGCCAGCATCTTGGCCGGGACAGGGAACGTCGAGCAGTACTTC.